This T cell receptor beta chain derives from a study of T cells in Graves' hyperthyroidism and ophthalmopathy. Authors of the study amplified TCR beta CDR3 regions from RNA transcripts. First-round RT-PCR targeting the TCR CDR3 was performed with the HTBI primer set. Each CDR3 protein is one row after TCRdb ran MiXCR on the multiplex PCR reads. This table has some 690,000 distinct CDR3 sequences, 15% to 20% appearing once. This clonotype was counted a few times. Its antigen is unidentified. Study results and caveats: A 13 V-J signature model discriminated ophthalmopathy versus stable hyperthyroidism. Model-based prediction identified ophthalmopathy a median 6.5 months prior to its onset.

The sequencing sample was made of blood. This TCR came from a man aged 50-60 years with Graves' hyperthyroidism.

The CDR3 here is CAIQQGAKTQYF. The CDR3 bases are TGTGCCATACAACAGGGGGCGAAGACCCAGTACTTC. The chain combines TRBV28 with TRBJ2-5; 9 bases agree with TRBD1. V lost 10 bases, J lost 6 bases, and 6 bases stayed unmatched. CDR3 length: 12 residues. Germline V lookup: CDR1 MDHEN, CDR2 SYDVKM.